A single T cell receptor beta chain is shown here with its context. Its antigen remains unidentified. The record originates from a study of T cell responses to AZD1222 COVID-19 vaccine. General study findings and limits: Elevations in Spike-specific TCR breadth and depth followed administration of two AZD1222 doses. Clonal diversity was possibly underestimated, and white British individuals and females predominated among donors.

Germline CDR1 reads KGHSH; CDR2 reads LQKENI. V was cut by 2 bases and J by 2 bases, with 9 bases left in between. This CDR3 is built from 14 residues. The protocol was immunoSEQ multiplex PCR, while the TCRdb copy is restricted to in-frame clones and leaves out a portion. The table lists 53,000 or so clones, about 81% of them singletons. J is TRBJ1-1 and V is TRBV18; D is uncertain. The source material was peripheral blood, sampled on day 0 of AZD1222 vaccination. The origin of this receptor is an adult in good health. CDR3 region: CASSPDRINTEAFF. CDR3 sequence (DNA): TGTGCCAGCTCACCAGATCGGATAAACACTGAAGCTTTCTTT.